The 32 T cell receptor beta chains in this list originate from one sample, sequenced in a study of shared clonotypes between healthy human individuals. The table came from immunoSEQ multiplex PCR; TCRdb's copy has only in-frame clones and leaves some out. The table lists about 2.2 million clones, just over 90% of them singletons. CD8 cells classed as naive were CD45RO-negative and positively selected for CCR7, excluding terminally differentiated effector memory CD45RA+ cells. The sample taken for sequencing was naive CD8+ T cells from PBMCs. The receptors shown here come from a man aged 18 to 30 in good health. Some clones in this sample may be carry-over from other donors' samples.

This rearrangement joins TRBV28 to TRBJ2-7, with D possibly TRBD2 on 6 matching bases. V gave up 1 base and J gave up 0 bases, with 13 bases separating them. Germline V gene lookup returns CDR1 MDHEN and CDR2 SYDVKM. This CDR3 spans 16 amino acids. The CDR3 loop is CASSLLGGVVSYEQYF. The DNA for the CDR3 is TGTGCCAGCAGTTTATTAGGCGGGGTTGTCTCCTACGAGCAGTACTTC.

Regarding this clone: This specimen includes other DNA sequences encoding the same CDR3. The V call is TRBV4-1, the J call TRBJ1-1; D gene unclear. Germline CDR1 reads MGHRA; CDR2 reads YSYEKL. Trimming took off 2 bases at V and 7 bases at J, with 5 bases between the two ends. The CDR3 covers 11 residues. The CDR3 DNA sequence: TGCGCCAGCAGCCAATTGGGTGAAGCTTTCTTT. It is translated as CASSQLGEAFF.

Regarding this clone: Additional DNA sequences in this sample encode the identical CDR3. The chain joins TRBV27 to TRBJ2-7, with D possibly TRBD1 on 5 matching bases. The CDR3 runs to 14 residues. V lost 0 bases, J lost 1 base, and 7 bases lay in between. Germline-derived CDR1 and CDR2 are MNHEY and SMNVEV (reference sequence). The CDR3 bases are TGTGCCAGCAGTTTATCGGGGCCATCCTACGAGCAGTACTTC. Translated: CASSLSGPSYEQYF.

The chain links TRBV6-1 to TRBJ2-3; 12 nucleotides align to TRBD2. CDR3 size: 15 residues. Germline loops: CDR1 MNHNS, CDR2 SASEGT. V lost 4 bases to trimming and J lost 4 bases; unmatched junction nucleotides: 3. The CDR3 loop is CASSVLAGGPDTQYF. The CDR3 nucleotides are TGTGCCAGCAGTGTCCTAGCGGGAGGGCCAGATACGCAGTATTTT.

This rearrangement joins TRBV25-1 to TRBJ1-1; D uncertain. Germline V lookup: CDR1 MGHDK, CDR2 SYGVNS. The CDR3 runs 12 residues. V was trimmed by 3 bases and J by 7 bases, leaving 9 bases between them. This CDR3 is CASSDSGDEAFF. The CDR3 DNA follows: TGTGCCAGCAGTGATTCCGGGGATGAAGCTTTCTTT.

V gene TRBV14 combines with J gene TRBJ2-5, with a weak D call TRBD1 (5 bases). CDR3 length: 17 amino acids. V gave up 0 bases and J gave up 1 base, with 15 bases separating them. Germline loops: CDR1 SGHDN, CDR2 FVKESK. CDR3 DNA sequence: TGTGCCAGCAGCCAAGATCTGTTGGGGCTCCCCCAAGAGACCCAGTACTTC. Translation gives CASSQDLLGLPQETQYF.

V is TRBV4-2 and J is TRBJ2-5; 7 bases are a match to TRBD2. The germline V gene encodes CDR1 LGHNA and CDR2 YNFKEQ. The CDR3 runs 16 residues. The V and J ends lost 0 bases and 1 base, in that order; junction bases with no gene match: 5. CDR3 coding DNA: TGTGCCAGCAGCCAAGATAAGCTAGCGGCCCAAGAGACCCAGTACTTC. Its translation: CASSQDKLAAQETQYF.

CDR3 region: CASSFSRGSGANVLTF. The CDR3 nucleotides are TGTGCCAGCAGTTTCAGCAGGGGCTCTGGGGCCAACGTCCTGACTTTC. This chain connects TRBV27 to TRBJ2-6; a possible D gene is TRBD1 (6 bases). Germline V gene lookup returns CDR1 MNHEY and CDR2 SMNVEV (reference sequence). CDR3 size: 16 residues. V gave up 3 bases and J gave up 0 bases, with 9 bases separating them.

This chain links TRBV9 with TRBJ1-2, with 10 nucleotides matching TRBD1. CDR1 and CDR2 (germline): SGDLS, YYNGEE. The CDR3 extends over 16 amino acids. V shed 3 bases and J 4 bases; nucleotides not matched to a gene: 9. The CDR3 coding sequence is TGTGCCAGCAGCGCACTACGGGACAGGGGCGGCTATGGCTACACCTTC. It specifies CASSALRDRGGYGYTF.

This chain connects TRBV5-4 to TRBJ2-1; tentatively, D is TRBD2 (5 bases). V lost 4 bases and J 3 bases, leaving 14 bases between the germline ends. There are 15 residues in the CDR3. Looked up from germline, CDR1 is SGHNT and CDR2 is YYREEE (reference sequence). CDR3 protein: CASSTGLANYNEQFF. DNA for the CDR3: TGTGCCAGCAGCACGGGATTAGCGAACTACAATGAGCAGTTCTTC.

CDR3 DNA: TGCGCCATCAAAACAGATTGTCCTTCTCTCGAGCAGTACTTC. It encodes CAIKTDCPSLEQYF. This chain links TRBV10-1 with TRBJ2-7; D is unclear. The CDR3 covers 14 residues. V lost 10 bases, J lost 6 bases, and 22 bases lay in between. From germline, CDR1 is WNHNN and CDR2 SYGVQD (reference sequence).

The chain recombines TRBV19 with TRBJ1-2; D may be TRBD1 (6 bases). Trimming removed 6 bases from V and 8 bases from J, with 19 bases in between. CDR3 length equals 14 residues. Germline V lookup: CDR1 LNHDA, CDR2 SQIVND (reference sequence). CDR3 in amino acids: CASRPRGGGEGYTF. The CDR3 nucleotides read TGTGCCAGTAGGCCCAGGGGCGGAGGCGAAGGCTACACCTTC.

A single count supports this clone. The genes are TRBV19 and TRBJ2-7; weak D call: TRBD1 (5 bases). V was clipped by 3 bases and J by 5 bases, with 14 bases between them. This CDR3 comprises 14 residues. Germline-derived CDR1 and CDR2 are LNHDA and SQIVND (reference sequence). CDR3 bases: TGTGCCAGTAGTATCGCAGGGTGGTTGGACGAGCAGTACTTC. Its translation is CASSIAGWLDEQYF.

V gene TRBV10-3 combines with J gene TRBJ1-1; TRBD1 matches at 8 bases. Germline CDR1 reads ENHRY; CDR2 reads SYGVKD. Trimming removed 0 bases from V and 7 bases from J; junction bases left unmatched: 7. This CDR3 region has 15 residues. The CDR3 DNA sequence: TGTGCCATCAGTGAGTCGAGCAGGGGGCAAAATGAAGCTTTCTTT. It specifies CAISESSRGQNEAFF.

This chain uses TRBV29-1 with TRBJ2-1, with 12 nucleotides matching TRBD2. Germline assignment: CDR1 SQVTM and CDR2 ANQGSEA. The CDR3 runs to 16 residues. Unmatched junction bases numbered 5, after V lost 1 base and J lost 4 bases. DNA for the CDR3: TGCAGCGTTGAAGGCCTGACTAGCGGGGGATACAATGAGCAGTTCTTC. Translated, it gives CSVEGLTSGGYNEQFF.

A remark on this clone: Other nucleotide sequences in the sample specify the same CDR3. This rearrangement joins TRBV27 to TRBJ1-5; D is uncertain. CDR1 and CDR2 (germline): MNHEY, SMNVEV (reference sequence). The V gene lost 5 bases and the J gene lost 2 bases, with 7 bases spanning the gap. This CDR3 is 13 amino acids long. CDR3 DNA: TGTGCCAGCAGTCCCCTCGGCAATCAGCCCCAGCATTTT. Translating gives CASSPLGNQPQHF.

This chain joins TRBV14 and TRBJ2-1; 7 bases line up with TRBD2. Trimming cost V 2 bases and J 7 bases; bases outside gene matches: 14. In germline, CDR1 is SGHDN, CDR2 FVKESK. The CDR3 contains 17 residues. The CDR3 sequence is CASSQTSRGGPRNEQFF. The CDR3 nucleotides are TGTGCCAGCAGCCAAACTTCCCGGGGAGGGCCTCGGAATGAGCAGTTCTTC.

This rearrangement joins TRBV27 to TRBJ1-5; D is ambiguous. CDR3 length equals 16 residues. V lost 6 bases, J lost 0 bases, and 15 bases lay in between. Per germline, CDR1 MNHEY and CDR2 SMNVEV (reference sequence). CDR3 amino acids: CASRIGSGYSNQPQHF. The CDR3, as DNA: TGTGCCAGCAGAATAGGGTCGGGGTATAGCAATCAGCCCCAGCATTTT.

This sequence joins TRBV5-6 and TRBJ2-7; 9 nucleotides agree with TRBD1. From germline, CDR1 is SGHDT and CDR2 YYEEEE. The CDR3 is 16 residues long. J was trimmed by 4 bases and V by 0 bases; bases with no gene match: 8. In nucleotides, the CDR3 is TGTGCCAGCAGCTTGGGGTGGGGACAGGGTGAATACGAGCAGTACTTC. Its protein product is CASSLGWGQGEYEQYF. The complete variable domain, with remaining parts taken from reference TRBV5-6 and TRBJ2-7, reads DAGVTQSPTHLIKTRGQQVTLRCSPKSGHDTVSWYQQALGQGPQFIFQYYEEEERQRGNFPDRFSGHQFPNYSSELNVNALLLGDSALYLCASSLGWGQGEYEQYFGPGTRLTVT.

J is TRBJ1-1 and V is TRBV27; tentatively, D is TRBD1 (5 bases). CDR1 MNHEY and CDR2 SMNVEV come from the germline V gene (reference sequence). CDR3 length equals 12 residues. The V end was cut by 5 bases, the J end by 7 bases, with 11 bases between. The CDR3 DNA reads TGTGCCAGCAGTAACCTGGGACTTGAAGCTTTCTTT. The encoded protein is CASSNLGLEAFF.

This clone was seen once. J is TRBJ1-4 and V is TRBV28; weak D call: TRBD1 (5 bases). Deletions cut 4 bases from V and 7 bases from J, with 19 bases between. The CDR3 sequence is 16 residues long. CDR1 MDHEN and CDR2 SYDVKM come from the germline V gene. DNA for the CDR3: TGTGCCAGCAGTTCCTCCAGGGAGGGGTCTTTTGAAAAACTGTTTTTT. It encodes CASSSSREGSFEKLFF.

The chain couples TRBV29-1 to TRBJ2-3; D not resolved. With 6 bases removed from V and 5 bases from J, the gap between germline ends came to 12 bases. Germline assignment: CDR1 SQVTM and CDR2 ANQGSEA. The length of the CDR3 is 12 residues. In DNA, the CDR3 is TGCAGCGTAACGTTACCCTTAGATACGCAGTATTTT. Amino acid sequence: CSVTLPLDTQYF.

The chain combines TRBV7-2 with TRBJ2-7, with 7 bases that match TRBD2. Germline lookup yields CDR1 SGHTA and CDR2 FQGNSA. The CDR3 is 17 residues long. V dropped 2 bases and J dropped 5; count of bases not matched to a gene: 15. The CDR3 here is CASSLRLYGREDNEQYF. In nucleotides, the CDR3 is TGTGCCAGCAGCTTAAGGCTGTATGGGAGGGAGGATAACGAGCAGTACTTC.

The chain couples TRBV27 to TRBJ2-1, with 11 nucleotides matching TRBD2. The CDR3 consists of 17 residues. CDR1 is MNHEY, CDR2 SMNVEV, per germline (reference sequence). Unmatched junction bases numbered 16, after V lost 5 bases and J lost 10 bases. The CDR3 spells CASSPYLELAGGSEQFF. In nucleotides, the CDR3 is TGTGCCAGCAGTCCCTATCTGGAGCTAGCGGGAGGATCAGAGCAGTTCTTC.

This sequence joins TRBV10-3 and TRBJ2-2; D call uncertain. Germline lookup yields CDR1 ENHRY and CDR2 SYGVKD. V shed 7 bases and J shed 4 bases, with 7 bases lying between them. The CDR3 is made up of 12 amino acids. CDR3 region: CAIIGSTGELFF. Here the CDR3 DNA reads TGTGCCATCATAGGCAGCACCGGGGAGCTGTTTTTT.

There are a few counts of this clone. Other DNA sequences from this sample encode an identical CDR3 as well. The chain recombines TRBV6-4 with TRBJ1-5; D not resolved. This CDR3 region has 13 residues. In germline, CDR1 is MRHNA, CDR2 SNTAGT. V lost 3 bases to trimming and J lost 3 bases, with 6 bases between them. CDR3 sequence: CASSEGFNQPQHF. DNA for the CDR3: TGTGCCAGCAGTGAAGGGTTCAATCAGCCCCAGCATTTT.

The J gene is TRBJ2-7, the V gene TRBV19; D not resolved. Deletions cut 3 bases from V and 1 base from J, with 10 bases between. The CDR3 totals 14 residues. Looked up from germline, CDR1 is LNHDA and CDR2 is SQIVND (reference sequence). The CDR3 DNA reads as TGTGCCAGTAGTATTTACGGAGAATCCTACGAGCAGTACTTC. The encoded protein is CASSIYGESYEQYF. Complete variable domain (other parts from reference TRBV19 and TRBJ2-7): DGGITQSPKYLFRKEGQNVTLSCEQNLNHDAMYWYRQDPGQGLRLIYYSQIVNDFQKGDIAEGYSVSREKKESFPLTVTSAQKNPTAFYLCASSIYGESYEQYFGPGTRLTVT.

The genes are TRBV5-3 and TRBJ2-7; D is perhaps TRBD1 (7 bases). TRBV5-3 carries the ORF label, with uncertain function. The germline V and J ends were trimmed by 4 bases and 9 bases, with 32 bases remaining between them. This CDR3 comprises 18 residues. The CDR3 reads CARSPERCGTDPPGGQYF. The CDR3 nucleotides are TGTGCCAGAAGCCCAGAACGATGTGGGACAGACCCACCCGGGGGGCAGTACTTC.

The CDR3 reads CAISEQGAVTGELFF. CDR3 sequence (DNA): TGTGCCATCAGTGAACAGGGGGCAGTGACCGGGGAGCTGTTTTTT. The chain links TRBV10-3 to TRBJ2-2; 9 nucleotides align to TRBD1. Trimming cost V 3 bases and J 5 bases; bases outside gene matches: 4. The CDR3 consists of 15 residues. CDR1 and CDR2 (germline): ENHRY, SYGVKD.

J is TRBJ2-7 and V is TRBV5-4; tentatively, D is TRBD1 (7 bases). The CDR3 loop spans 14 amino acids. The germline CDR1 and CDR2 sequences are SGHNT and YYREEE (reference sequence). V lost 4 bases and J lost 2, with 13 bases in between. As DNA, the CDR3 is TGTGCCAGCAGCGGCGGGACAGATACCTACGAGCAGTACTTC. It encodes CASSGGTDTYEQYF.

This chain joins TRBV28 and TRBJ1-1, with D unclear. The V end was cut by 7 bases, the J end by 0 bases, with 9 bases between. The CDR3 is 13 amino acids. Per the germline V gene, CDR1 is MDHEN and CDR2 is SYDVKM. The CDR3 reads CASNAGMNTEAFF. The CDR3 coding sequence is TGTGCCAGCAACGCGGGGATGAACACTGAAGCTTTCTTT.

The V and J genes are TRBV9 and TRBJ2-1, with D unresolved. With 4 bases removed from V and 0 bases from J, the gap between germline ends came to 17 bases. Per germline, CDR1 SGDLS and CDR2 YYNGEE. CDR3 size: 17 residues. CDR3 protein: CASSPRAAPSSYNEQFF. Here the CDR3 DNA reads TGTGCCAGCAGCCCTCGTGCAGCCCCGAGCTCCTACAATGAGCAGTTCTTC.